One sample yielded the 32 T cell receptor beta chains listed below, sequenced in a study of blood T cell repertoires in COVID-19. The table came from immunoSEQ multiplex PCR; TCRdb's copy has only in-frame clones and leaves some out. This sample has approximately 260,000 clones, with around 89% found just once. Sequencing input: PBMCs or T cells enriched from blood (not recorded which). Receptor source: a woman aged 40 to 50 with acute COVID-19.

The J gene is TRBJ2-5, the V gene TRBV21-1; TRBD1 is the table's D call, not checked against the DNA. TRBV21-1 is tagged as a pseudogene. CDR3 size: 16 residues. Written as DNA, the CDR3 is TGTGCCAGCATCCCGGGACAGGATACATCCCAAGAGACCCAGTACTTC. This gives the protein CASIPGQDTSQETQYF.

The count of this clone is one. The rearrangement links TRBV10-1 to TRBJ1-2; 11 positions agree with TRBD1. CDR1 WNHNN and CDR2 SYGVQD come from the germline V gene (reference sequence). The CDR3 spans 14 residues. The ends lost 6 bases at V and 7 bases at J; junction bases unmatched: 7. In nucleotides, the CDR3 is TGCGCCAGCAGCTCTGGACAGGGGGCGAGTGGCTACACCTTC. Its translation: CASSSGQGASGYTF.

This sequence joins TRBV27 and TRBJ2-1; 8 positions agree with TRBD1. Trimming cost V 7 bases and J 6 bases; bases outside gene matches: 8. The CDR3 length is 14 residues. Germline V gene lookup returns CDR1 MNHEY and CDR2 SMNVEV (reference sequence). CDR3 coding DNA: TGTGCCAGCACCCGACAGGGGTTGGTCAATGAGCAGTTCTTC. Its protein product is CASTRQGLVNEQFF.

This rearrangement joins TRBV12-3 or TRBV12-4 to TRBJ1-4, with D unresolved. The CDR3 loop spans 13 amino acids. The V end was cut by 4 bases, the J end by 14 bases, with 17 bases between. The CDR3 DNA follows: TGTGCCAGCAGTTCCCAGTCTAGGGCGGGGCTGTTTTTT. Translating it yields CASSSQSRAGLFF.

The genes are TRBV25-1 and TRBJ2-1; D ambiguous. Trimming removed 4 bases from V and 5 bases from J, with 9 bases in between. The germline V gene has CDR1 MGHDK and CDR2 SYGVNS. The CDR3 contains 13 residues. CDR3 DNA: TGTGCCAGCAGTGCCGGGTCCCACAATGAGCAGTTCTTC. Its translation is CASSAGSHNEQFF.

CDR3 sequence reads: CASSIGGYGLFF. The CDR3 DNA sequence: TGTGCCAGTAGTATCGGAGGTTATGGACTGTTTTTT. The rearrangement uses TRBV19 and TRBJ1-4; D call uncertain. The CDR3 length is 12 residues. Trimming pared 3 bases from V and 13 bases from J, leaving 12 bases between. From germline, CDR1 is LNHDA and CDR2 SQIVND (reference sequence). Variable domain in full (rest from reference TRBV19 and TRBJ1-4): DGGITQSPKYLFRKEGQNVTLSCEQNLNHDAMYWYRQDPGQGLRLIYYSQIVNDFQKGDIAEGYSVSREKKESFPLTVTSAQKNPTAFYLCASSIGGYGLFFGSGTQLSVL.

The V gene is TRBV4-1, the J gene TRBJ2-3, with D unclear. V was shortened by 5 bases and J by 0 bases, with 9 bases between the two germline ends. There are 14 residues in the CDR3. Germline CDR1 is MGHRA and CDR2 is YSYEKL. The CDR3 is CASSFRSSTDTQYF. The CDR3 DNA reads as TGCGCCAGCAGCTTTCGTAGTAGCACAGATACGCAGTATTTT.

The V and J genes are TRBV11-3 and TRBJ2-4, with D uncertain. The CDR3 is 13 amino acids. The germline CDR1 and CDR2 sequences are SGHNT and YENEEA. The germline V and J ends were trimmed by 5 bases and 9 bases, with 14 bases remaining between them. The CDR3 loop reads CASSPPFVSIQYF. The CDR3 DNA sequence: TGTGCCAGCAGCCCTCCGTTCGTTTCCATTCAGTACTTC.

CDR3: CASRDSGGSQPQHF. In DNA form, the CDR3 reads TGTGCCAGCAGAGACAGTGGGGGGAGTCAGCCCCAGCATTTT. V is TRBV2 and J is TRBJ1-5, with TRBD1 as a possible D gene (5 bases). Germline V lookup: CDR1 SNHLY, CDR2 FYNNEI. CDR3 length equals 14 residues. With 6 bases removed from V and 6 bases from J, the gap between germline ends came to 15 bases.

Points on this clone: Distinct nucleotide sequences in the sample also encode this CDR3. The chain couples TRBV28 to TRBJ1-1; D is uncertain. The CDR3 has 14 amino acids. Trimming removed 3 bases from V and 2 bases from J, with 10 bases in between. CDR1 is MDHEN and CDR2 is SYDVKM in the germline V gene. The CDR3: CASSFRAVNTEAFF. CDR3 DNA: TGTGCCAGCAGTTTCCGCGCCGTAAACACTGAAGCTTTCTTT.

CDR3 amino acids: CATDSYNEQFF. The CDR3 DNA sequence: TGTGCCACGGACAGTTACAATGAGCAGTTCTTC. The chain carries TRBV19 and TRBJ2-1; possible D gene TRBD1, 6 bases. The V gene lost 10 bases and the J gene lost 4 bases, with 8 bases spanning the gap. The CDR3 sequence is 11 residues long. From germline, CDR1 is LNHDA and CDR2 SQIVND (reference sequence).

The V gene is TRBV12-3 or TRBV12-4, the J gene TRBJ1-1; D is undetermined. With 8 bases removed from V and 1 base from J, the gap between germline ends came to 5 bases. CDR3 length equals 11 residues. CDR3 amino acids: CASAENTEAFF. The CDR3 DNA reads as TGTGCCAGCGCGGAGAACACTGAAGCTTTCTTT.

The chain recombines TRBV7-9 with TRBJ2-7, with 7 bases that match TRBD2. The CDR3 has 15 amino acids. V shed 5 bases, J shed 3 bases, and the junction held 10 bases outside the gene matches. Germline CDR1 reads SEHNR; CDR2 reads FQNEAQ (reference sequence). Here the CDR3 reads CASSPFLAVNYEQYF. CDR3 DNA: TGTGCCAGCAGCCCGTTTCTAGCGGTAAACTACGAGCAGTACTTC. Looking up the rest from reference TRBV7-9 and TRBJ2-7 gives the full variable domain: DTGVSQNPRHKITKRGQNVTFRCDPISEHNRLYWYRQTLGQGPEFLTYFQNEAQLEKSRLLSDRFSAERPKGSFSTLEIQRTEQGDSAMYLCASSPFLAVNYEQYFGPGTRLTVT.

This clone was observed once. The V call is TRBV4-3, the J call TRBJ2-1; 10 bases fit TRBD1. Germline CDR1 reads LGHNA; CDR2 reads YSLEER. This CDR3 has 15 residues. Germline trimming cut 8 bases from V and 8 bases from J; bases unmatched to any gene: 12. CDR3 bases: TGCGCCAGCGGCTTCGGGACAGGGGCGGGAGATGAGCAGTTCTTC. It specifies CASGFGTGAGDEQFF.

This chain uses TRBV9 with TRBJ1-2; D gene uncertain. The CDR3 contains 16 residues. Trimming took off 0 bases at V and 4 bases at J, with 16 bases between the two ends. Looked up from germline, CDR1 is SGDLS and CDR2 is YYNGEE. In nucleotides, the CDR3 is TGTGCCAGCAGCGTAGAAAGTGTGCGAGGGCTCTATGGCTACACCTTC. It specifies CASSVESVRGLYGYTF. Together with reference TRBV9 and TRBJ1-2, the CDR3 gives the full variable domain: DSGVTQTPKHLITATGQRVTLRCSPRSGDLSVYWYQQSLDQGLQFLIQYYNGEERAKGNILERFSAQQFPDLHSELNLSSLELGDSALYFCASSVESVRGLYGYTFGSGTRLTVV.

For the CDR3, the DNA is TGTGCCAGCAGCTCCCGGGACAGGGGTTCTGGCTACACCTTC. Amino acid sequence: CASSSRDRGSGYTF. The V call is TRBV3-1 (or the pseudogene TRBV3-2), the J call TRBJ1-2; 10 nucleotides match TRBD1. Germline loops: CDR1 LGHDT, CDR2 YNNKEL (reference sequence). After removal of 5 bases from V and 7 bases from J, the junction contained 7 bases not matched to a gene. The CDR3 consists of 14 residues.

This chain links TRBV24-1 with TRBJ2-5; 8 bases match TRBD1. The CDR3 spans 15 residues. V dropped 2 bases and J dropped 5; count of bases not matched to a gene: 6. Germline V CDR1 and CDR2: KGHDR, SFDVKD. CDR3 DNA sequence: TGTGCCACCAGTGATTCGGGACAGGACAGGGAGACCCAGTACTTC. This codes for CATSDSGQDRETQYF.

This clone is a singleton in its sample. The chain is built from TRBV5-1 and TRBJ2-1, with D maybe TRBD2 (5 bases). The CDR3 sequence is 14 residues long. Germline CDR1 reads SGHRS; CDR2 reads YFSETQ. Trimming removed 2 bases at V and 5 bases at J, with 11 bases between. Here the CDR3 reads CASSLTPGNNEQFF. CDR3 nucleotides: TGCGCCAGCAGCTTAACCCCGGGGAACAATGAGCAGTTCTTC.

This clone was found a few times. J is TRBJ2-5 and V is TRBV3-1 (or the pseudogene TRBV3-2); TRBD1 matches 11 bases. From germline, CDR1 is LGHDT and CDR2 YNNKEL (reference sequence). J gave up 5 bases and V 3 bases, and 8 bases lay outside the gene matches. The CDR3 has 16 residues. In DNA, the CDR3 is TGTGCCAGCAGCCAGAGACGGACAGGGGGCGTGGAGACCCAGTACTTC. This gives the protein CASSQRRTGGVETQYF.

V usage is TRBV10-1 and J usage is TRBJ1-2, with 8 bases aligning to TRBD1. Germline V gene sequence: CDR1 WNHNN, CDR2 SYGVQD (reference sequence). The CDR3 has 15 residues. With V trimmed by 6 bases and J by 2 bases, 8 bases remained unmatched. The CDR3 nucleotides read TGCGCCAGCAGGATACAGGGGGATGAGAACTATGGCTACACCTTC. This encodes CASRIQGDENYGYTF.

V usage is TRBV6-5 and J usage is TRBJ2-7; TRBD1 matches 8 bases. The CDR3 sequence is 14 residues long. Germline V gene lookup returns CDR1 MNHEY and CDR2 SVGAGI. V trimming: 5 bases; J trimming: 7 bases; junction bases outside the gene matches: 10. This chain's CDR3 is CASSRGDRSGEQYF. In DNA, the CDR3 is TGTGCCAGCAGTAGGGGGGACAGGTCTGGGGAGCAGTACTTC.

This clone was counted only a few times. The chain couples TRBV21-1 to TRBJ1-6; no DNA check was done on the table's D call, TRBD1. TRBV21-1 is classified as a pseudogene. The CDR3 has 16 residues. The CDR3 protein is CASSKARRRGQSPLHF. Here the CDR3 DNA reads TGTGCCAGCAGCAAAGCGCGTCGAAGGGGGCAATCACCCCTCCACTTT.

The chain carries TRBV2 and TRBJ1-5; 7 positions agree with TRBD1. V shed 7 bases, J shed 3 bases, and the junction held 3 bases outside the gene matches. Germline loops: CDR1 SNHLY, CDR2 FYNNEI. The CDR3 extends over 13 amino acids. CDR3 DNA sequence: TGTGCCAGCAAGGGACAGTACAATCAGCCCCAGCATTTT. It is translated as CASKGQYNQPQHF.

The V call is TRBV9, the J call TRBJ2-1; 7 bases are shared with TRBD1. Looked up from germline, CDR1 is SGDLS and CDR2 is YYNGEE. CDR3 length: 14 residues. J was trimmed by 5 bases and V by 3 bases; bases with no gene match: 5. For the CDR3, the DNA is TGTGCCAGCAGCGCGGGACAGCAGGACAATGAGCAGTTCTTC. Translation: CASSAGQQDNEQFF.

Only one count was recorded for this clone. The V gene is TRBV30, the J gene TRBJ1-1; possible D gene TRBD1, 5 bases. Per germline, CDR1 GTSNPN and CDR2 SVGIG (reference sequence). The ends were cut back, 1 base at V and 4 bases at J, with 13 bases in the middle. The CDR3 totals 14 residues. The CDR3 nucleotides are TGTGCCTGGAGTGGGACAATCTGGGGCACTGAAGCTTTCTTT. Translated, it gives CAWSGTIWGTEAFF.

The chain joins TRBV19 to TRBJ1-4, with D possibly TRBD1 on 5 matching bases. CDR3 size: 13 residues. The germline CDR1 and CDR2 sequences are LNHDA and SQIVND (reference sequence). V shed 3 bases and J shed 8 bases, with 10 bases lying between them. Written as DNA, the CDR3 is TGTGCCAGTAGTATCGGGGGTGTGGAAAAACTGTTTTTT. As protein: CASSIGGVEKLFF.

This chain joins TRBV6-5 and TRBJ2-7, with D perhaps TRBD2 (5 bases). Trimming cost V 0 bases and J 2 bases, with 14 bases left between them. CDR1 and CDR2 (germline): MNHEY, SVGAGI. The CDR3 loop spans 16 amino acids. The CDR3 protein is CASSYSAGWKTYEQYF. In DNA, the CDR3 is TGTGCCAGCAGTTACTCGGCGGGTTGGAAAACCTACGAGCAGTACTTC.

The V gene is TRBV5-1, the J gene TRBJ2-1; D uncertain. Trimming shortened V by 0 bases and J by 8 bases, and 12 bases separated the two germline ends. Germline V gene lookup returns CDR1 SGHRS and CDR2 YFSETQ. The CDR3 sequence is 14 residues long. CDR3 DNA: TGCGCCAGCAGCTTGGAGTATGAACACGATGAGCAGTTCTTC. It encodes CASSLEYEHDEQFF.

This chain connects TRBV19 to TRBJ1-1; D is uncertain. Trimming cost V 1 base and J 9 bases, with 12 bases left between them. The germline V gene encodes CDR1 LNHDA and CDR2 SQIVND (reference sequence). The CDR3 contains 13 residues. CDR3 amino acids: CASSIGGRRQAFF. CDR3 DNA sequence: TGTGCCAGTAGTATAGGAGGGCGTCGACAAGCTTTCTTT.

The chain employs TRBV5-4 and TRBJ1-1; 8 nucleotides match TRBD1. The CDR3 consists of 14 residues. Unmatched junction bases numbered 5, after V lost 2 bases and J lost 5 bases. Germline loops: CDR1 SGHNT, CDR2 YYREEE (reference sequence). CDR3: CASSFTGGETEAFF. DNA of the CDR3: TGTGCCAGCAGCTTTACAGGGGGGGAGACTGAAGCTTTCTTT.

This chain links TRBV3-1 (or the pseudogene TRBV3-2) with TRBJ2-2; D may be TRBD1 (6 bases). The ends were cut back, 4 bases at V and 7 bases at J, with 13 bases in the middle. Looked up from germline, CDR1 is LGHDT and CDR2 is YNNKEL (reference sequence). The CDR3 covers 14 residues. In DNA, the CDR3 is TGTGCCAGCAGCCTGTACCAACAGGGCGGGGAGCTGTTTTTT. This translates into CASSLYQQGGELFF.

The DNA for the CDR3 is TGTGCCAGCAGCTTTTCCCAGTCGGGGGATACGCAGTATTTT. It is translated as CASSFSQSGDTQYF. The chain carries TRBV7-9 and TRBJ2-3, with D perhaps TRBD2 (5 bases). V dropped 3 bases and J dropped 6 bases, with 13 bases sitting between them. Germline V CDR1 and CDR2: SEHNR, FQNEAQ (reference sequence). There are 14 residues in the CDR3.